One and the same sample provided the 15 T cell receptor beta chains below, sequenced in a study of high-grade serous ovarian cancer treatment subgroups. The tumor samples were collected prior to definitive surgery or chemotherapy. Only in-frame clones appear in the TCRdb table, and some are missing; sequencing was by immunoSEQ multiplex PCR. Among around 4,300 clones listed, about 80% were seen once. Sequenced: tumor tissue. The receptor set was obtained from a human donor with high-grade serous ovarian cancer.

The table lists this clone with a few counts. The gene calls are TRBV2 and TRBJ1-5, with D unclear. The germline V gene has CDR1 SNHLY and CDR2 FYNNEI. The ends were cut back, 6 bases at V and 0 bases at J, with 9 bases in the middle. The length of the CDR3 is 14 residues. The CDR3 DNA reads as TGTGCCAGCAGCGTCGTAAATAGCAATCAGCCCCAGCATTTT. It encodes CASSVVNSNQPQHF.

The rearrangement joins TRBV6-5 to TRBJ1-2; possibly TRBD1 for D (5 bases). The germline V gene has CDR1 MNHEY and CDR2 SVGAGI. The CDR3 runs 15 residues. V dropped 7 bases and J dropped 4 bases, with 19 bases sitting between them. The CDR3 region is CASKNGGTLSYGYTF. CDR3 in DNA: TGTGCCAGCAAGAATGGGGGGACCCTTTCCTATGGCTACACCTTC.

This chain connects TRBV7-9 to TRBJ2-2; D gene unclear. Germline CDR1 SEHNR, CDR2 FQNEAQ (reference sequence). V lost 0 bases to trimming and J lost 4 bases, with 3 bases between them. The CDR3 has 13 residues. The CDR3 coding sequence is TGTGCCAGCAGCTTAGCTAGCACCGGGGAGCTGTTTTTT. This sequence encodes CASSLASTGELFF.

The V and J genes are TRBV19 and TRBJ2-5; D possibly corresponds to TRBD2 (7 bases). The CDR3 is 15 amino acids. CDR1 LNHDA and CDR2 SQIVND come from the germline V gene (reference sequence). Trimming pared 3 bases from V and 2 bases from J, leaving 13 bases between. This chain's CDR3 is CASSIPGGPQETQYF. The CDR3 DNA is TGTGCCAGTAGTATCCCCGGGGGGCCGCAAGAGACCCAGTACTTC.

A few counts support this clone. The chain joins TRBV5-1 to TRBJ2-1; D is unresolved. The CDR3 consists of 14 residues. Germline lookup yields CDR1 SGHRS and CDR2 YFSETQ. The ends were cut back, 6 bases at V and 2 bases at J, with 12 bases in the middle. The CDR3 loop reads CASNAAVAYNEQFF. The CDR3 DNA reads TGCGCCAGCAACGCGGCCGTTGCCTACAATGAGCAGTTCTTC.

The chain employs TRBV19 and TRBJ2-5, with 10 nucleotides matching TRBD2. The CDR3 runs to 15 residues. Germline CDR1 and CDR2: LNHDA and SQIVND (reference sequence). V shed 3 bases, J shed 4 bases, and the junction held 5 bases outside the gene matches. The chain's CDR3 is CASSMSGGARETQYF. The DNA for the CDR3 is TGTGCCAGTAGTATGAGCGGGGGGGCCAGAGAGACCCAGTACTTC.

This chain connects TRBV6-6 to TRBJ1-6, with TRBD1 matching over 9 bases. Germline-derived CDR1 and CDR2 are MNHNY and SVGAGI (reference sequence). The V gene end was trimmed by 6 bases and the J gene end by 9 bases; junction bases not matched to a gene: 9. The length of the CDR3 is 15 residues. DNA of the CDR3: TGTGCCAGCAGCAGGACAGGGGCCAGAAGTTCACCCCTCCACTTT. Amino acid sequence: CASSRTGARSSPLHF.

The CDR3 DNA reads as TGTGCCAGCAGTGCCACCAGAGAAGAGACCCAGTACTTC. This encodes CASSATREETQYF. V gene TRBV27 combines with J gene TRBJ2-5; D is undetermined. The CDR3 extends over 13 amino acids. V was cut by 5 bases and J by 3 bases, with 10 bases left in between. Germline CDR1 MNHEY, CDR2 SMNVEV (reference sequence).

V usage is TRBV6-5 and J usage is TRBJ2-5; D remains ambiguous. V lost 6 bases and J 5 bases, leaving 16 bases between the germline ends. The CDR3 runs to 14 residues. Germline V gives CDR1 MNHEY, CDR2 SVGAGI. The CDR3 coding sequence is TGTGCCAGCAGCCAGTCATTAGCCCGGGAGACCCAGTACTTC. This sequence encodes CASSQSLARETQYF.

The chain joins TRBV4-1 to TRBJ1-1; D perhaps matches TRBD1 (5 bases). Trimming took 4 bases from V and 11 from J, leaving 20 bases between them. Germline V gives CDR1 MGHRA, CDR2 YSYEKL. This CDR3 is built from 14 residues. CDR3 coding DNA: TGCGCCAGCAGCCCCAGGGACGGGGCTTTCCGGGCTTTCTTT. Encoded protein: CASSPRDGAFRAFF.

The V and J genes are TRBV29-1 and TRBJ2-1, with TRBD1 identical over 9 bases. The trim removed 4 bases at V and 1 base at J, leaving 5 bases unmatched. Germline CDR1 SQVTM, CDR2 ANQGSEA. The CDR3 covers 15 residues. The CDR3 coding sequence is TGCAGCGTTGCCCGACAGGGGGTTTCCTACAATGAGCAGTTCTTC. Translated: CSVARQGVSYNEQFF.

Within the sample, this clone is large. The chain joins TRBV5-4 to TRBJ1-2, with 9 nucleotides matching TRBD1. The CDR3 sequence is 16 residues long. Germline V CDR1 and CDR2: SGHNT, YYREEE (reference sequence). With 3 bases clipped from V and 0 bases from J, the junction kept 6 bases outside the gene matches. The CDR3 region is CASSSQTGGANYGYTF. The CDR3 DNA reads TGTGCCAGCAGCTCCCAAACAGGGGGCGCTAACTATGGCTACACCTTC.

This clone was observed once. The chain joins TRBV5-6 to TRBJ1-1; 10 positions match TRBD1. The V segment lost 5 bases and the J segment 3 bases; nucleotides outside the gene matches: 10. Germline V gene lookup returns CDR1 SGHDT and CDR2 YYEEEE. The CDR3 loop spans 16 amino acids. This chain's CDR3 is CASSPGTGEVDTEAFF. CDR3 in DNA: TGTGCCAGCAGTCCCGGGACAGGGGAGGTCGACACTGAAGCTTTCTTT.

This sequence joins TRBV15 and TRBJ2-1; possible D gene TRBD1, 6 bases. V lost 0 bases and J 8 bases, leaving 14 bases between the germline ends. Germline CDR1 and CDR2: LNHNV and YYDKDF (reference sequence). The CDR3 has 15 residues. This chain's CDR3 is CATSRDGDTNHEQFF. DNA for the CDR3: TGTGCCACCAGCAGAGATGGGGACACCAACCATGAGCAGTTCTTC.

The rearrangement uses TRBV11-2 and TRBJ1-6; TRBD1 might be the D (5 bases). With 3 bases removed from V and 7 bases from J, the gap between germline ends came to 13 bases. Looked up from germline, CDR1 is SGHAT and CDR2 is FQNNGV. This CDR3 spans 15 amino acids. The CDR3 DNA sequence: TGTGCCAGCAGCTTTGGGGGTGAGGTGAATTCACCCCTCCACTTT. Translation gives CASSFGGEVNSPLHF.